This T cell receptor beta chain comes out of a study of vaccination effects on CD4 cells after COVID-19 (dated by TCRdb to between 2020 and 2023). In the study overall: Samples were taken from three convalescent patients early (day +14) and late (day +241, +227, +161 respectively) after vaccination. Post-vaccine samples across the study were collected a median of 72 days after the second dose, with a range of 14 to 241. In both COVID-19 convalescent patients and infection-naive vaccine recipients, the study compared SARS-CoV-2 spike-specific CD4+ TCR repertoires from before mRNA vaccination with those from after it. The full study included around ten COVID-19 convalescent patients and a few SARS-CoV-2-naive healthy vaccine recipients. In the study, cultures from other donors were sequenced using the Oncomine TCR Beta short-read assay on an Illumina iSeq 100. Broader findings and caveats from the paper: In convalescent patients, the post-vaccine spike-reactive repertoire was composed mainly of new vaccine-induced clones that were largely distinct from infection-induced clones. The study was limited by a small number of convalescent patients, and early post-infection timepoints were lacking. Marked clonal contraction was observed in both infection-induced and vaccine-induced clones at late post-vaccination timepoints, consistent with waning T cell responses.

Libraries were built with the immunoSEQ multiplex PCR assay. DNA from the cultured, isolated CD4+ T cells was subjected to TCR beta CDR3 sequencing. On the authors' methods: Non-productive TCR sequences were discarded, and reads were trimmed to the CDR3 region, with only CDR3s of 7 or more amino acids retained. The MANAFEST web app was used to identify antigen-specific clonotypes by comparing expansion in peptide wells with expansion in reference cultures. To be called positive, a clone needed expansion at FDR<0.05 compared with the reference and with all other wells, an odds ratio greater than 5, and a frequency greater than 0.1% in two replicate wells. Clonotypes significantly expanded in SARS-CoV-2 spike wells and in at least one common cold coronavirus spike condition were defined as cross-reactive. CDR3 similarity was assessed by Levenshtein distance using the stringdist R package, and unrooted trees were constructed with ape in R 3.6.1. TCRdb took this table from immuneACCESS and kept in-frame rearrangements with V and J called. Such tables lack part of the clones; where checked against another copy, unresolved V genes explain under half of the gap, and the rest is unexplained. From that table come the V and J calls and clone size; the DNA was used to work out D and trimming. The sample table shows more than 13,000 clones, and roughly 80% are seen once. The ten top clones hold 20% to 25% of the sample.

Concerning this clone itself: Its antigen target is currently unknown. The input lacks base qualities; no much larger clone sits a single base away.

To identify antigen-specific CD4+ T cell clonotypes by their expansion, the ViraFEST assay first stimulated PBMC with viral peptide pools and then applied TCR sequencing. After approximately eleven days of culture, CD4+ T cells were isolated with the EasySep CD4+ T cell isolation kit. PCR-confirmed SARS-CoV-2 infection had occurred in convalescent patients between March and December 2020, before the Alpha, Beta and Delta variants emerged in the United States. Two doses of either the BNT162b2 or the mRNA-1273 mRNA SARS-CoV-2 vaccine were administered to participants. Each well held two million PBMC cultured in IMDM containing roughly 5% human AB serum, about 10 IU/ml IL-2 and gentamicin, along with roughly 10 ug/ml peptides. On days 3 and 7, half of the culture medium was replaced with fresh IL-2-containing medium. Unless noted otherwise, every peptide stimulation condition was cultured in triplicate wells. PBMC were separated from whole blood using Ficoll-Paque Plus gradient centrifugation and were then either cryopreserved at -140C or used fresh. The spike proteins of SARS-CoV-2 and of the common cold coronaviruses HCoV-NL63, HCoV-OC43 and HCoV-229E were spanned by overlapping peptide pools. Genomic DNA was extracted from cultured CD4+ T cells with the QIAamp micro DNA kit.

The CDR3 covers 13 residues, taking in both the cysteine and the phenylalanine. Only CDR3 DNA is held: 39 bases, read in frame from base 1. Trimming costs V 8 bases and J 2 bases, and their ends lie 11 bases apart. Based on the germline V gene, the CDR1 and CDR2 sequences are KGHSH and LQKENI. This chain is built from TRBV18 and TRBJ2-3, with a tentative D gene TRBD2 over 5 matching bases. The starting material was CD4+ T cells from PBMCs cultured with HCoV-NL63 spike peptides, obtained after COVID-19 vaccination. Interpreted using the paper, the cell subset or site label stands for: HCoV-NL63 spike overlapping peptide pool stimulation. The receptor comes from a human donor who had a prior SARS-CoV-2 infection. The CDR3 protein sequence reads: CASASWITDTQYF. DNA sequence: TGTGCCAGCGCTAGCTGGATCACAGATACGCAGTATTTT. The entire variable domain, with the stretches around the CDR3 drawn from the reference TRBV18 and TRBJ2-3 proteins, is NAGVMQNPRHLVRRRGQEARLRCSPMKGHSHVYWYRQLPEEGLKFMVYLQKENIIDESGMPKERFSAEFPKEGPSILRIQQVVRGDSAAYFCASASWITDTQYFGPGTRLTVL.